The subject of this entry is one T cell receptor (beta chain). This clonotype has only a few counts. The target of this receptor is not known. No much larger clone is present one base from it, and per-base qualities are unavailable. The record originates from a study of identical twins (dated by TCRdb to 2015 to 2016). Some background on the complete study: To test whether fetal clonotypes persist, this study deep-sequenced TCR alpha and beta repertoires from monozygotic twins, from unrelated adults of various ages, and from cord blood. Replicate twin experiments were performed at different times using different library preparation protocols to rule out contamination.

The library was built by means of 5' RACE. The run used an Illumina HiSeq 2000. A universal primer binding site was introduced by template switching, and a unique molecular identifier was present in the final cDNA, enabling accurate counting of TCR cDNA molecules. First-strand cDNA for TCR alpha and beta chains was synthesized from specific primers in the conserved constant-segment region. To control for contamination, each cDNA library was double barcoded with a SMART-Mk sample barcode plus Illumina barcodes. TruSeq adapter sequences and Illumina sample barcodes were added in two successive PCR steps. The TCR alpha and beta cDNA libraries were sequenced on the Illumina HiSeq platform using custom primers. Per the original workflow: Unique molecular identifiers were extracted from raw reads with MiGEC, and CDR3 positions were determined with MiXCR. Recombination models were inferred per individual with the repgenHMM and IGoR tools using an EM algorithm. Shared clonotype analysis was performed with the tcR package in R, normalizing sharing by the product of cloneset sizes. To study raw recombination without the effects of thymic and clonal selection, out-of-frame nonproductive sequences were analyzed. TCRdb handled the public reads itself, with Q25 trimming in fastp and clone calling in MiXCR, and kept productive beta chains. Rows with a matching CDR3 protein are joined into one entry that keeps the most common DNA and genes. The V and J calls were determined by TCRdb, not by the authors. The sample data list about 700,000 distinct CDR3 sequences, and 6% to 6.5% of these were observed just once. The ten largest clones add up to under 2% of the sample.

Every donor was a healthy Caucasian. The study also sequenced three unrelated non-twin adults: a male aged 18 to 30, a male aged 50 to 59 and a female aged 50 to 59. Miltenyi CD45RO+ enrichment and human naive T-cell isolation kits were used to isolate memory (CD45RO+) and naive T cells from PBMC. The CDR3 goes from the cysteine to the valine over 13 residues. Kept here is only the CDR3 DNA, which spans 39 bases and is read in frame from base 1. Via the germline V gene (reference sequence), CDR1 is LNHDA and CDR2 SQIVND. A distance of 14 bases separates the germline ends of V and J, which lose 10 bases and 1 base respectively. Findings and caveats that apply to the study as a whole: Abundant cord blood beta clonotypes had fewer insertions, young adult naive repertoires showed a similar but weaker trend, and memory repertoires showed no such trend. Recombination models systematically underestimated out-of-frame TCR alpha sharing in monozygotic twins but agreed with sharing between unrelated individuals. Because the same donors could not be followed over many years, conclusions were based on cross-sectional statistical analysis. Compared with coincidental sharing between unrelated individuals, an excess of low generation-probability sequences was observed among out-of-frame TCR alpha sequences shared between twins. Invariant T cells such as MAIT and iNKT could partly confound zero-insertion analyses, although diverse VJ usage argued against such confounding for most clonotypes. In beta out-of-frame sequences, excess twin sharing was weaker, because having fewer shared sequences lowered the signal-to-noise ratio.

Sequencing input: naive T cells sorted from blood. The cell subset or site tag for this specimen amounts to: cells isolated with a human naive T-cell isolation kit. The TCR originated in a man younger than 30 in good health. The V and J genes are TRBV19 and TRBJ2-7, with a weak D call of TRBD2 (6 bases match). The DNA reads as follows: TGTGCCACAAAGGGACTGGGGTCCTACGAGCAGTACGTC. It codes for CATKGLGSYEQYV.